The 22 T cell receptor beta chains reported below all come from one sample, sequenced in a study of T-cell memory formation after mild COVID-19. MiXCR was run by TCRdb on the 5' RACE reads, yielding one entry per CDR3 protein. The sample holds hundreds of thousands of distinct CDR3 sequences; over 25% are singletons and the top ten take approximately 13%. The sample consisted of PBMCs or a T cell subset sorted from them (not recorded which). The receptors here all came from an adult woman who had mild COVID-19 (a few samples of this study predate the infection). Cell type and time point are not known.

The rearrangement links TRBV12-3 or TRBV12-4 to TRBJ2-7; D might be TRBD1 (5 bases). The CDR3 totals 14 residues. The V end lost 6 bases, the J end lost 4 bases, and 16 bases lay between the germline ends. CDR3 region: CASSPDMLIYEQYF. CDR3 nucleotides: TGTGCCAGCAGCCCGGACATGCTGATATACGAGCAGTACTTC.

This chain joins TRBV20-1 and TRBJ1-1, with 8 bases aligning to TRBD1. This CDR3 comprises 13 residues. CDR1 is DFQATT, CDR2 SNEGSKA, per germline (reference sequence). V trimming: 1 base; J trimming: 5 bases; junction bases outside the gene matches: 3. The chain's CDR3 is CSARARGQTEAFF. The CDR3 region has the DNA TGCAGTGCTAGAGCCAGGGGGCAGACTGAAGCTTTCTTT.

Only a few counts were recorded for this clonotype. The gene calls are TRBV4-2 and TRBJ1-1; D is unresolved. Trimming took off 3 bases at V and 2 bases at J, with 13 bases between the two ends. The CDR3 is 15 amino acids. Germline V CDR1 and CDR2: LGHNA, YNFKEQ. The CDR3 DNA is TGTGCCAGCAGCCAGGGGTCGGGCCCCAACACTGAAGCTTTCTTT. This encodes CASSQGSGPNTEAFF.

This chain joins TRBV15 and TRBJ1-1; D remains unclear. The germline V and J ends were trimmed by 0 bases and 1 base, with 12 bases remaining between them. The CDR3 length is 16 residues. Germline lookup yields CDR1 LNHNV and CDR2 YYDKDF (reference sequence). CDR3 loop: CATSRDPSGKNTEAFF. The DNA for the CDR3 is TGTGCCACCAGCAGAGATCCAAGCGGGAAGAACACTGAAGCTTTCTTT.

CDR3: CASSLPPLAFSYNEQFF. The CDR3 DNA is TGTGCCAGCAGCTTGCCCCCTCTAGCCTTCTCCTACAATGAGCAGTTCTTC. The rearrangement uses TRBV5-6 and TRBJ2-1; perhaps TRBD2 as D (5 bases). Looked up from germline, CDR1 is SGHDT and CDR2 is YYEEEE. The length of the CDR3 is 17 residues. Trimming cost V 1 base and J 0 bases, with 14 bases left between them.

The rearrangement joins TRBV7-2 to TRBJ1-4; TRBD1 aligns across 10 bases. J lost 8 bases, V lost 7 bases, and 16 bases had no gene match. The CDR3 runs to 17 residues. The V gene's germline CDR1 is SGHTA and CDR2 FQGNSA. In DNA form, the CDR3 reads TGTGCCAGCACCCTAGCCGGGACAGGGGCGAATAAGGAAAAACTGTTTTTT. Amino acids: CASTLAGTGANKEKLFF.

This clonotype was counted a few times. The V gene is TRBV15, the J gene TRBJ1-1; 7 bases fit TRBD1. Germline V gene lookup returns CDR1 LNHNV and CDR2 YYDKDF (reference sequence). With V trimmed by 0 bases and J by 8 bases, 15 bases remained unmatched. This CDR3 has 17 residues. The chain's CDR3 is CATSRDRGRGTEVEAFF. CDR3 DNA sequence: TGTGCCACCAGCAGAGATAGGGGGCGTGGAACCGAGGTAGAAGCTTTCTTT.

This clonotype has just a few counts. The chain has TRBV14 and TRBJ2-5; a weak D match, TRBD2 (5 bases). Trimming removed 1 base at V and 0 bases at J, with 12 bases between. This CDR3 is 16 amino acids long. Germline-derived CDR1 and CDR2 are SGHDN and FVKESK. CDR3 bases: TGTGCCAGCAGCCAAGTCCTAGCACGGTACCAAGAGACCCAGTACTTC. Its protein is CASSQVLARYQETQYF.

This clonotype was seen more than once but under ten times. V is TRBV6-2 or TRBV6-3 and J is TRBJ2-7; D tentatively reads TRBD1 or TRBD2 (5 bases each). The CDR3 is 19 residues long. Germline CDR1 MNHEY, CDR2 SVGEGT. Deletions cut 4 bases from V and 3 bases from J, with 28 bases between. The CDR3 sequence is CASSSGSTAPGRRIYEQYF. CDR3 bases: TGTGCCAGCAGTTCAGGGTCTACCGCCCCGGGACGGAGAATCTACGAGCAGTACTTC.

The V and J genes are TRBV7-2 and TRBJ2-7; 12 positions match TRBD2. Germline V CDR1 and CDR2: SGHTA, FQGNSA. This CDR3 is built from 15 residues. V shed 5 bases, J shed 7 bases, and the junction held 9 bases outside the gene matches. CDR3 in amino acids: CASSPSGRGSREQYF. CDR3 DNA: TGTGCCAGCAGCCCTAGCGGGAGGGGGTCGAGAGAGCAGTACTTC.

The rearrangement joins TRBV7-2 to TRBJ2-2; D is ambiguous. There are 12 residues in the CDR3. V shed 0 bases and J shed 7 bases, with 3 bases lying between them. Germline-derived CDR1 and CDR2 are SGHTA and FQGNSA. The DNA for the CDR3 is TGTGCCAGCAGCTTAGCTCTCGGGGAGCTGTTTTTT. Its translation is CASSLALGELFF.

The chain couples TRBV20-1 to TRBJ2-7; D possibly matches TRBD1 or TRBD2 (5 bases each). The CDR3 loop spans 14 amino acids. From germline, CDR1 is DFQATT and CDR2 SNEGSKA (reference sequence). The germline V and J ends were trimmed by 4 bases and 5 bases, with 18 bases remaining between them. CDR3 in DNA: TGCAGTGCTAAGGGACGCCCTATGGCCCACGAGCAGTACTTC. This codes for CSAKGRPMAHEQYF.

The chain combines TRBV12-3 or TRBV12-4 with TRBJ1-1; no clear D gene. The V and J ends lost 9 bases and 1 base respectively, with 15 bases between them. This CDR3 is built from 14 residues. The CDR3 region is CASCMGWGNTEAFF. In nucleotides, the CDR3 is TGTGCCAGTTGTATGGGGTGGGGGAACACTGAAGCTTTCTTT.

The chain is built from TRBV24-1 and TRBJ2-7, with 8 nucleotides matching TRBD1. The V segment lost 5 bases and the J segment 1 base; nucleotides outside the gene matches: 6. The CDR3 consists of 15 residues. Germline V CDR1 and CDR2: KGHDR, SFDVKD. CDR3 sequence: CATSARTGPSYEQYF. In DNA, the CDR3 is TGTGCCACCAGTGCCCGGACAGGGCCATCCTACGAGCAGTACTTC.

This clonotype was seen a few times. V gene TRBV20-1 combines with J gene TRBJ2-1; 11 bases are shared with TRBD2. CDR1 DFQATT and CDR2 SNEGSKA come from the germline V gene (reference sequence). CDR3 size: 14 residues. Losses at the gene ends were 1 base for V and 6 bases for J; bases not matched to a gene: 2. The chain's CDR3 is CSARALAGANEQFF. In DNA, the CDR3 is TGCAGTGCTAGAGCACTAGCGGGAGCCAATGAGCAGTTCTTC.

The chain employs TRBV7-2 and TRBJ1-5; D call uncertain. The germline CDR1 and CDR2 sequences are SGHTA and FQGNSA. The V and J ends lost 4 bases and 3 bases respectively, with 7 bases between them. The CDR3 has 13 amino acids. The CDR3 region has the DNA TGTGCCAGCAGCTCCCAGGACAATCAGCCCCAGCATTTT. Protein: CASSSQDNQPQHF. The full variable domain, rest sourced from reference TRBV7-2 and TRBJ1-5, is GAGVSQSPSNKVTEKGKDVELRCDPISGHTALYWYRQSLGQGLEFLIYFQGNSAPDKSGLPSDRFSAERTGGSVSTLTIQRTQQEDSAVYLCASSSQDNQPQHFGDGTRLSIL.

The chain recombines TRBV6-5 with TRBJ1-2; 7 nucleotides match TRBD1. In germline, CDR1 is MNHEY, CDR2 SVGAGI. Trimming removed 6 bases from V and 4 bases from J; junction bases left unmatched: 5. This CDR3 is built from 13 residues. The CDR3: CASSRTGVYGYTF. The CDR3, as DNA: TGTGCCAGCAGCCGCACAGGGGTCTATGGCTACACCTTC.

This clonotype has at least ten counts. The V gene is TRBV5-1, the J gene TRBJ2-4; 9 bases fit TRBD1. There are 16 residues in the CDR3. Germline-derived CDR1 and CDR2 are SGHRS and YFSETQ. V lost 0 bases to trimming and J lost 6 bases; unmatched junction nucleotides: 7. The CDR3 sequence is CASSLDGTGGGNIQYF. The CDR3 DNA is TGCGCCAGCAGCTTGGATGGTACAGGGGGCGGAAACATTCAGTACTTC.

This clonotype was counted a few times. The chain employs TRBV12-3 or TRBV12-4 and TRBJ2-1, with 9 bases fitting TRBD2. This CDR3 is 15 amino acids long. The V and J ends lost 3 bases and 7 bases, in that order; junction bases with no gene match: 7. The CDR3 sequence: CASSFRGLARNEQFF. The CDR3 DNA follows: TGTGCCAGCAGTTTTAGAGGACTAGCGCGGAATGAGCAGTTCTTC.

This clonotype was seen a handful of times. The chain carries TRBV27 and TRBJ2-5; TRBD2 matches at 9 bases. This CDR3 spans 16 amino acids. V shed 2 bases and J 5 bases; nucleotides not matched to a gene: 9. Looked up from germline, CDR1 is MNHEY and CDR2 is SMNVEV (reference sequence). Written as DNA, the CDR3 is TGTGCCAGCAGTTTAAAAGCGGGGGGCCTGGGGGAGACCCAGTACTTC. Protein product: CASSLKAGGLGETQYF.

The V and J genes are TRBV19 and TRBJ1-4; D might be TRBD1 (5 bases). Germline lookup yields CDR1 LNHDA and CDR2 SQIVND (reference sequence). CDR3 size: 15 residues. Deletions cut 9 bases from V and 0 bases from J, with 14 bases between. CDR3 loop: CASRGRDATNEKLFF. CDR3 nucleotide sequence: TGTGCCAGCCGGGGCCGTGATGCAACTAATGAAAAACTGTTTTTT.

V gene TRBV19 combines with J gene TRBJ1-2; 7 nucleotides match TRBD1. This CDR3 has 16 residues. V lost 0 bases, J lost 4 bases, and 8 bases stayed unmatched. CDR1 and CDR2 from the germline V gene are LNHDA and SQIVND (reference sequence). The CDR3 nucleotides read TGTGCCAGTAGTATAGAGGACAGGCGAGTCGGCTATGGCTACACCTTC. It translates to CASSIEDRRVGYGYTF.